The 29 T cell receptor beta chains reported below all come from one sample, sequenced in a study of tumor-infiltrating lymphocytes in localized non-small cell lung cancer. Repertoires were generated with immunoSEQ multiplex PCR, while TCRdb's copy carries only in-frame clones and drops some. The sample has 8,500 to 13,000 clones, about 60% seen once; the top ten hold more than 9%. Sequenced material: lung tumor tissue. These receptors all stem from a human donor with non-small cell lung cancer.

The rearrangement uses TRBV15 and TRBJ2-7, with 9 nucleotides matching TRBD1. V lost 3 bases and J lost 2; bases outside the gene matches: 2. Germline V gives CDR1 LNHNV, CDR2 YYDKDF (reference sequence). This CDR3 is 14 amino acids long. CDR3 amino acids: CATSRDRGTYEQYF. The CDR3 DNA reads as TGTGCCACCAGCAGGGACAGGGGAACCTACGAGCAGTACTTC.

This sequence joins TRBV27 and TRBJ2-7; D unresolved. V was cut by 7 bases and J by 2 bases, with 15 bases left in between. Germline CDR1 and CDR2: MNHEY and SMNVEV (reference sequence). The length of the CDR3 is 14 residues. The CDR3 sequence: CASIETRVAYEQYF. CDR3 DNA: TGTGCCAGCATCGAAACCCGAGTAGCCTACGAGCAGTACTTC.

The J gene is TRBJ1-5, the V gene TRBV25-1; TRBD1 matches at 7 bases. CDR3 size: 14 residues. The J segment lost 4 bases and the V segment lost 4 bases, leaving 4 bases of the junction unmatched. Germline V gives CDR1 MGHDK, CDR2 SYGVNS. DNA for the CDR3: TGTGCCAGCAGTGGAGGGACAGCTAATCAGCCCCAGCATTTT. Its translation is CASSGGTANQPQHF.

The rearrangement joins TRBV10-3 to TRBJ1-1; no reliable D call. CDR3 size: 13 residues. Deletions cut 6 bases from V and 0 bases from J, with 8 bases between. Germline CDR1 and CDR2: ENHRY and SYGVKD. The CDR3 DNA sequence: TGTGCCATCAGACCCGACCTGAACACTGAAGCTTTCTTT. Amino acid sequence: CAIRPDLNTEAFF.

The DNA of the CDR3 is TGTGCCAGCAGCTTAGAACTAGCGGGTGCCGAAACGCAGTATTTT. Residues: CASSLELAGAETQYF. The V gene is TRBV7-9, the J gene TRBJ2-3; 9 bases align to TRBD2. CDR3 length: 15 amino acids. Germline-derived CDR1 and CDR2 are SEHNR and FQNEAQ (reference sequence). With 1 base clipped from V and 9 bases from J, the junction kept 8 bases outside the gene matches.

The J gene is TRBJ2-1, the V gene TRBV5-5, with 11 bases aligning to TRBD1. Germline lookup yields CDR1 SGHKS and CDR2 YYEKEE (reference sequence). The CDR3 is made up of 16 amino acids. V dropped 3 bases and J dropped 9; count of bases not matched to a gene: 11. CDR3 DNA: TGTGCCAGCAGCTCCGCATCCGGACAGGGGGCTGGTGAGCAGTTCTTC. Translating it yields CASSSASGQGAGEQFF.

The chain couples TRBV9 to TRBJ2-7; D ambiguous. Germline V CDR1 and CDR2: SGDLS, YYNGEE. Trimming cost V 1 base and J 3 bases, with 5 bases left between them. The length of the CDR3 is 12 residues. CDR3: CASSVNDYEQYF. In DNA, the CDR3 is TGTGCCAGCAGCGTAAACGACTACGAGCAGTACTTC.

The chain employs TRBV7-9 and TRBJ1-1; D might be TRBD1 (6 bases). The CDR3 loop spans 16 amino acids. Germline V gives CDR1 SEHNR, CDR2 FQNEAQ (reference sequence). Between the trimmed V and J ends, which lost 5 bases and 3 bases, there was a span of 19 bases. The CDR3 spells CASSSPTGWGDTEAFF. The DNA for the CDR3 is TGTGCCAGCAGCAGCCCCACAGGGTGGGGAGACACTGAAGCTTTCTTT.

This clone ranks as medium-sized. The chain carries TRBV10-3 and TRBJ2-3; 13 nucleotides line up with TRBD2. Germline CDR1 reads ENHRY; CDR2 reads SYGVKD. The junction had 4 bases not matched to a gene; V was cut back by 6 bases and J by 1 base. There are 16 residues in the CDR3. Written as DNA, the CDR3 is TGTGCCATCAGCGGACTAGCGGGAGTGGGCACAGATACGCAGTATTTT. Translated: CAISGLAGVGTDTQYF.

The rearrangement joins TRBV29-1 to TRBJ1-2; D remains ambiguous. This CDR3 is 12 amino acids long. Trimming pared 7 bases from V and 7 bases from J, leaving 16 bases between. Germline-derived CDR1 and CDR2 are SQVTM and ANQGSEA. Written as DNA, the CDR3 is TGCAGCGCTCCGTCCCGAAACGGTGGCTACACCTTC. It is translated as CSAPSRNGGYTF.

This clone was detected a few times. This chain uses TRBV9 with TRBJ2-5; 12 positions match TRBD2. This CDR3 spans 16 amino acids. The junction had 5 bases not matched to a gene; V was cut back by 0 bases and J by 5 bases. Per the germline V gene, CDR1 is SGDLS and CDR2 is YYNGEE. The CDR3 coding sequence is TGTGCCAGCAGCGTAGGGGTAGGACTAGCGGGGGAGACCCAGTACTTC. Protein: CASSVGVGLAGETQYF. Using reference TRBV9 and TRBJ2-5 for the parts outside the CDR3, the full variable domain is DSGVTQTPKHLITATGQRVTLRCSPRSGDLSVYWYQQSLDQGLQFLIQYYNGEERAKGNILERFSAQQFPDLHSELNLSSLELGDSALYFCASSVGVGLAGETQYFGPGTRLLVL.

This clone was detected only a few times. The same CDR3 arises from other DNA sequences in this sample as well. The CDR3, as DNA: TGTGCCAGCAGATTGACAGGGCCGACCTACGAGCAGTACTTC. It translates to CASRLTGPTYEQYF. The rearrangement links TRBV27 to TRBJ2-7; TRBD1 matches 7 bases. The CDR3 extends over 14 amino acids. CDR1 is MNHEY and CDR2 is SMNVEV in the germline V gene (reference sequence). V gave up 6 bases and J gave up 2 bases; unmatched junction bases: 7.

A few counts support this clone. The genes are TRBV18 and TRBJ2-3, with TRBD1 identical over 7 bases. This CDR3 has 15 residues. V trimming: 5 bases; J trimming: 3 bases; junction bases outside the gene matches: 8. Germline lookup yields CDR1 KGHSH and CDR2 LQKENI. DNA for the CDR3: TGTGCCAGCTCATCAACAGGGGAAGCAACAGATACGCAGTATTTT. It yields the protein CASSSTGEATDTQYF.

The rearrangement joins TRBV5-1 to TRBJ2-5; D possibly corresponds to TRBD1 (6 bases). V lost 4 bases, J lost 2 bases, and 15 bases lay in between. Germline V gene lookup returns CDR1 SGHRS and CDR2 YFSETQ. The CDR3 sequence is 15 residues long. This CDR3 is CASSVNQGTQETQYF. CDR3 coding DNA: TGCGCCAGCAGCGTCAACCAGGGGACGCAAGAGACCCAGTACTTC.

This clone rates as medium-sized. The DNA for the CDR3 is TGTGCTAGTGGTCCGATACCAAAGACCCAGTACTTC. Its protein product is CASGPIPKTQYF. J is TRBJ2-5 and V is TRBV12-5, with D uncertain. The V gene lost 5 bases and the J gene lost 6 bases, with 10 bases spanning the gap. Per the germline V gene, CDR1 is LGHNT and CDR2 is FRNRAP. The CDR3 contains 12 residues.

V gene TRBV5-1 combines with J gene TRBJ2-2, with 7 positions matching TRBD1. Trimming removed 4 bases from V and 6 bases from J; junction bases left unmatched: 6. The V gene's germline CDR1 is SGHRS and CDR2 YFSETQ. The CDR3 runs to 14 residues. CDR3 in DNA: TGCGCCAGCAGCCTACTTACAGGGGCCGGGGAGCTGTTTTTT. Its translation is CASSLLTGAGELFF.

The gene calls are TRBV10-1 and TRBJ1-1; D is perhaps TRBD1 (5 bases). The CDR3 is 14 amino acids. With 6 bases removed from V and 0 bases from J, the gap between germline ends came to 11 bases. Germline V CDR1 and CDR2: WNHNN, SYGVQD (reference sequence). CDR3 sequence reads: CASRPGPVNTEAFF. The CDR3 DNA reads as TGCGCCAGCAGGCCGGGACCGGTGAACACTGAAGCTTTCTTT.

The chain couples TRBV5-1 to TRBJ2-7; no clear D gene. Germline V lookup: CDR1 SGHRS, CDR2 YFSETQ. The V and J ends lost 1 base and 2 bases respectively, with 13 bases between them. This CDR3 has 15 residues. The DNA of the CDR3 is TGCGCCAGCAGCTTGTCTCCCGGCAGTCCCTACGAGCAGTACTTC. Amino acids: CASSLSPGSPYEQYF.

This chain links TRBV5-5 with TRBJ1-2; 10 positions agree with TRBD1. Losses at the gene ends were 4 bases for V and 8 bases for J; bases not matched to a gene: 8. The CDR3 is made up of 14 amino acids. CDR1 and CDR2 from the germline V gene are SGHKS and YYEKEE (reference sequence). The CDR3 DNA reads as TGTGCCAGCAGCACCGGGACAGGGGAGAGCGGCTACACCTTC. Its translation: CASSTGTGESGYTF.

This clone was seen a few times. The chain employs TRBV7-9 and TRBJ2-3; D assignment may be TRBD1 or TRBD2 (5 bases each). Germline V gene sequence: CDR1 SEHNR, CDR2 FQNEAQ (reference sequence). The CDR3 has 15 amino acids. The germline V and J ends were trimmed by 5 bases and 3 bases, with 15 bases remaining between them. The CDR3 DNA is TGTGCCAGCAGCCCCGGGACCCACGGTACAGATACGCAGTATTTT. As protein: CASSPGTHGTDTQYF.

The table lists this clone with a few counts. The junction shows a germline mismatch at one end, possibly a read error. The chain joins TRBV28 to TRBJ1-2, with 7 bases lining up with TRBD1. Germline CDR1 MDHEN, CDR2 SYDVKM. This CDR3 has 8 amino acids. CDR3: CAWDSHHF. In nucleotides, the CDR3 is TGTGCCTGGGACAGCCACCACTTC.

CDR3 coding DNA: TGTGCCAGCAGCCTTTCCCGAGGGGGACAGACTAATGAAAAACTGTTTTTT. Translation gives CASSLSRGGQTNEKLFF. The rearrangement uses TRBV9 and TRBJ1-4; 7 bases agree with TRBD1. V was clipped by 4 bases and J by 2 bases; unmatched bases: 11. From germline, CDR1 is SGDLS and CDR2 YYNGEE. This CDR3 contains 17 residues.

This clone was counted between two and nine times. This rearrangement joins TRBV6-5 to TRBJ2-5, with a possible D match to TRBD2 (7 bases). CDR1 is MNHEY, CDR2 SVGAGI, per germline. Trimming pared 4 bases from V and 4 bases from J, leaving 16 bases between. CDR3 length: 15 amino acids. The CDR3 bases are TGTGCCAGCAGTTGGGGGGGGGCCTCTAGAGAGACCCAGTACTTC. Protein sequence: CASSWGGASRETQYF.

Here the CDR3 reads CSVEARGLGEAFF. The CDR3 nucleotides are TGCAGCGTTGAAGCAAGGGGGCTCGGTGAAGCTTTCTTT. The chain links TRBV29-1 to TRBJ1-1, with 7 bases fitting TRBD1. The junction had 6 bases not matched to a gene; V was cut back by 1 base and J by 7 bases. Looked up from germline, CDR1 is SQVTM and CDR2 is ANQGSEA. The length of the CDR3 is 13 residues.

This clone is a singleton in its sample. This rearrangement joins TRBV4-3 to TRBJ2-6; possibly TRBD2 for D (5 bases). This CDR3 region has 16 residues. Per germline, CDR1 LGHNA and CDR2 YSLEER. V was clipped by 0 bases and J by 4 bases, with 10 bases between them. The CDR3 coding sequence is TGCGCCAGCAGCCAAGAGAGAGGGCTCGGGGCCAACGTCCTGACTTTC. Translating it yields CASSQERGLGANVLTF.

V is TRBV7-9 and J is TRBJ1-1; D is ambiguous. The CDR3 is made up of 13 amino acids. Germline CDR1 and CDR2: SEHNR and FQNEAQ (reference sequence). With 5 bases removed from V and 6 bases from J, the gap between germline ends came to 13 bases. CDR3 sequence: CASSTQSSSEAFF. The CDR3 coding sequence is TGTGCCAGCAGCACGCAGTCCTCATCTGAAGCTTTCTTT.

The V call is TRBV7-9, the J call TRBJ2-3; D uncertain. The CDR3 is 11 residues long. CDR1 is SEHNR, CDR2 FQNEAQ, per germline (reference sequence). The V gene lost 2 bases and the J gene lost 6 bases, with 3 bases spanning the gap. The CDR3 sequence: CASSLRDTQYF. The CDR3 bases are TGTGCCAGCAGCTTACGGGATACGCAGTATTTT.

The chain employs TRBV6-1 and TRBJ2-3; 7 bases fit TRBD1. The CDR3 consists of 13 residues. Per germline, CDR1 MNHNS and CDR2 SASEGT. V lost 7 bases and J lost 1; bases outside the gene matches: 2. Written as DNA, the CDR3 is TGTGCCAGCAAGGGGGCCGGCACAGATACGCAGTATTTT. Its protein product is CASKGAGTDTQYF.

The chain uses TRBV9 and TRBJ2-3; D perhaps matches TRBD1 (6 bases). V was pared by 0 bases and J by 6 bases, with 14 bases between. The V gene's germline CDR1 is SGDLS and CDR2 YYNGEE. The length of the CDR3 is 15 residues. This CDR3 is CASSVDGGRGDTQYF. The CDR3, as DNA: TGTGCCAGCAGCGTAGATGGGGGCAGGGGTGATACGCAGTATTTT.